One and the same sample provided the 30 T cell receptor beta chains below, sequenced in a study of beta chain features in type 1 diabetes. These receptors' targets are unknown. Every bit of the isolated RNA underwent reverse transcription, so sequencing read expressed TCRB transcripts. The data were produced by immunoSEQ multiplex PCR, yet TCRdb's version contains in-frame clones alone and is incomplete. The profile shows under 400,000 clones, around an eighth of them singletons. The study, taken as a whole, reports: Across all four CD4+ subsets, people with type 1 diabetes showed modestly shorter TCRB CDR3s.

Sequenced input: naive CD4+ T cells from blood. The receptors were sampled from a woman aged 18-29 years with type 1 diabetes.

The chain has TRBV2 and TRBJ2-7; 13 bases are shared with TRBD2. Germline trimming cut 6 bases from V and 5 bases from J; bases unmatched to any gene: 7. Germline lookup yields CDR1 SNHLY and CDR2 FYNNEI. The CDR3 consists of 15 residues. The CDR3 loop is CASSIEGLAGNEQYF. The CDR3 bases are TGTGCCAGCAGCATCGAGGGACTAGCGGGAAACGAGCAGTACTTC.

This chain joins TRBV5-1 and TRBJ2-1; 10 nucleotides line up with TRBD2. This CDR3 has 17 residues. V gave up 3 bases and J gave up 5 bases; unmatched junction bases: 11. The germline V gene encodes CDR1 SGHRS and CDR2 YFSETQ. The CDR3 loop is CASSYLAGGLLNNEQFF. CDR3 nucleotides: TGCGCCAGCAGCTATTTAGCGGGGGGCCTACTCAACAATGAGCAGTTCTTC.

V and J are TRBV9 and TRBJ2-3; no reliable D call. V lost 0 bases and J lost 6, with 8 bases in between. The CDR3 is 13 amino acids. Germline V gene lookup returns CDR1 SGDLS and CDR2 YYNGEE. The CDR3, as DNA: TGTGCCAGCAGCGTAGTCGGGTCGGATACGCAGTATTTT. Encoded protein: CASSVVGSDTQYF.

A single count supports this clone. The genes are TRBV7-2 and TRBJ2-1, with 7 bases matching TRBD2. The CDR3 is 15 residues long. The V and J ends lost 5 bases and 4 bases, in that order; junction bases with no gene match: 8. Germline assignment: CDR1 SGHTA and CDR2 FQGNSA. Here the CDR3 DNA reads TGTGCCAGCAGCGGGACTACCGCTGCATACAATGAGCAGTTCTTC. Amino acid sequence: CASSGTTAAYNEQFF.

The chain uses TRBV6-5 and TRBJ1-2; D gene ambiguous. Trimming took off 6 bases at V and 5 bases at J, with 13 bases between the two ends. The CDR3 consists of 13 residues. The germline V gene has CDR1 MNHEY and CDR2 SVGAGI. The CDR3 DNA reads TGTGCCAGCAGCCCCCGACGGGAATATGGCTACACCTTC. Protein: CASSPRREYGYTF.

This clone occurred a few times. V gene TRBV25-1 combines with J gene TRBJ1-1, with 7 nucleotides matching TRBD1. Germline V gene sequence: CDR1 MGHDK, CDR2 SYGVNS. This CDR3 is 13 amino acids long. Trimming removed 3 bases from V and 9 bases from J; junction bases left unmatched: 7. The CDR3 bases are TGTGCCAGCAGTGACCGGGACAGAGGAAAAGCTTTCTTT. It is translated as CASSDRDRGKAFF. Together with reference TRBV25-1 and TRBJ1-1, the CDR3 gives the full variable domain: EADIYQTPRYLVIGTGKKITLECSQTMGHDKMYWYQQDPGMELHLIHYSYGVNSTEKGDLSSESTVSRIRTEHFPLTLESARPSHTSQYLCASSDRDRGKAFFGQGTRLTVV.

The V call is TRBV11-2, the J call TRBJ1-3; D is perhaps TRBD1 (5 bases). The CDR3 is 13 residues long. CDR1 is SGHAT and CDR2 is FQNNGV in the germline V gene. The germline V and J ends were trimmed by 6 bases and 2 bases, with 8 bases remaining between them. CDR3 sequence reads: CASRLGAGNTIYF. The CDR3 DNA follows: TGTGCCAGCAGGCTAGGGGCTGGAAACACCATATATTTT.

The CDR3 region has the DNA TGCGCCAGCAGCTTAGCCGGGAGGCTCGAGCAGTACTTC. Its translation: CASSLAGRLEQYF. This chain joins TRBV5-1 and TRBJ2-7; 7 bases line up with TRBD2. Per germline, CDR1 SGHRS and CDR2 YFSETQ. V dropped 2 bases and J dropped 6; count of bases not matched to a gene: 5. The CDR3 totals 13 residues. Together with reference TRBV5-1 and TRBJ2-7, the CDR3 gives the full variable domain: KAGVTQTPRYLIKTRGQQVTLSCSPISGHRSVSWYQQTPGQGLQFLFEYFSETQRNKGNFPGRFSGRQFSNSRSEMNVSTLELGDSALYLCASSLAGRLEQYFGPGTRLTVT.

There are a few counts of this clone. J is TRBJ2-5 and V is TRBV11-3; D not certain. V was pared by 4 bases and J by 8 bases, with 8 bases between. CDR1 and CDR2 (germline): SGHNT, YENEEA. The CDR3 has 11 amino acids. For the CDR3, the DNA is TGTGCCAGCAGCTCCCTAAACACCCAGTACTTC. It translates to CASSSLNTQYF.

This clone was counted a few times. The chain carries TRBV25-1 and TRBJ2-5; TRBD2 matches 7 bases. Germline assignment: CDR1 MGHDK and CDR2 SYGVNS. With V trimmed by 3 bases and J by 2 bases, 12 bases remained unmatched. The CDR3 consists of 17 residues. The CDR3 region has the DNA TGTGCCAGCAGTGAGATAGGAGCGGGACCCACTCAAGAGACCCAGTACTTC. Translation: CASSEIGAGPTQETQYF.

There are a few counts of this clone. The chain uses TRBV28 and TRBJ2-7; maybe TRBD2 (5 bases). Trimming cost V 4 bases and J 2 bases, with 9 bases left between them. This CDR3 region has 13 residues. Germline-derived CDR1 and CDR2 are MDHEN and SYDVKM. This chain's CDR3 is CASSWSGTYEQYF. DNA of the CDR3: TGTGCCAGCAGTTGGAGCGGCACCTACGAGCAGTACTTC.

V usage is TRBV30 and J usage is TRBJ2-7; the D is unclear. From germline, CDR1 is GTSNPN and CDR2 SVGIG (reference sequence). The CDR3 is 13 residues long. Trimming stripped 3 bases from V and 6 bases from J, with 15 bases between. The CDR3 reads CAWRSSLRLEQYF. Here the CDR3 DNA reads TGTGCCTGGAGGAGTAGCCTTCGGCTCGAGCAGTACTTC.

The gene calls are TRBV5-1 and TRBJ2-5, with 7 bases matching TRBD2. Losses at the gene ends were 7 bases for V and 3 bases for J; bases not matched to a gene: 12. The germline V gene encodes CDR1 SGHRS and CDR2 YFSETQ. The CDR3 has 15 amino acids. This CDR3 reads CASSLGSTSEETQYF. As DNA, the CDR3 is TGCGCCAGCTCTCTTGGGTCCACTAGCGAAGAGACCCAGTACTTC.

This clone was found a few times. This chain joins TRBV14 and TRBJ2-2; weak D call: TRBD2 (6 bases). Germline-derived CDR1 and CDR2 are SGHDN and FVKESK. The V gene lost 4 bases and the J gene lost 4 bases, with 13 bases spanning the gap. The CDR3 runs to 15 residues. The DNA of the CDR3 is TGTGCCAGCAGCCTGCTCCTTAGCGGCACCGGGGAGCTGTTTTTT. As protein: CASSLLLSGTGELFF.

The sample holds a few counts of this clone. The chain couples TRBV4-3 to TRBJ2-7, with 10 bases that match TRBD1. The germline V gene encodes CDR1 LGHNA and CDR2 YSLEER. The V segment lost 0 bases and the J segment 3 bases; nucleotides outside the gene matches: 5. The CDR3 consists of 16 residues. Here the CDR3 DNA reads TGCGCCAGCAGCCAAGAGAGGGACAGGGGACTCTACGAGCAGTACTTC. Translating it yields CASSQERDRGLYEQYF.

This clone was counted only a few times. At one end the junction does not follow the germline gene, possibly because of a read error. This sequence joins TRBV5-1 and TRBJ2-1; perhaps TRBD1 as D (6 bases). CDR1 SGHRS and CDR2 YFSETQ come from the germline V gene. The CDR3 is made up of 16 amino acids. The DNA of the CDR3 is TGCGCCAGCAGCTTGATTCCAGGGGATTCCTCCAATGAGCAGTTCTTC. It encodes CASSLIPGDSSNEQFF.

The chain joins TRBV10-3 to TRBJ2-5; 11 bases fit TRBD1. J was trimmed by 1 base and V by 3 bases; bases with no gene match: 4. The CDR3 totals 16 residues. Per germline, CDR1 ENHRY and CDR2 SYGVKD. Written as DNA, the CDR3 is TGTGCCATCAGTGACCAGGACAGGGGGCCCCAAGAGACCCAGTACTTC. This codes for CAISDQDRGPQETQYF.

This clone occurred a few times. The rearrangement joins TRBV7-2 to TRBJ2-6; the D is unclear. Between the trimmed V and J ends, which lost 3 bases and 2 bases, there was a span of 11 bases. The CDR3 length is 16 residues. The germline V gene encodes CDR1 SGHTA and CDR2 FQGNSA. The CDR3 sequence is CASSFLAQAGANVLTF. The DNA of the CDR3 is TGTGCCAGCAGCTTCTTGGCTCAGGCTGGGGCCAACGTCCTGACTTTC.

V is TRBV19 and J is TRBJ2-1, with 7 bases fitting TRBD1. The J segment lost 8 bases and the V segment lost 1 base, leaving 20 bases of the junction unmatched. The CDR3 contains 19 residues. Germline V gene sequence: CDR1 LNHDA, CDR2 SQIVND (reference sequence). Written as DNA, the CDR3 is TGTGCCAGTAGTATAGTTCCGATCACCGACAGGGTTGAAGGGCATGAGCAGTTCTTC. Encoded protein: CASSIVPITDRVEGHEQFF.

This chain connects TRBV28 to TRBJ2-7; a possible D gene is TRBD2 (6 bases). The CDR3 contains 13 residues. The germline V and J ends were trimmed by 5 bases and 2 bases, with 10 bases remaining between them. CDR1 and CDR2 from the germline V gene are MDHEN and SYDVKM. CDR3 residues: CASSTAGTYEQYF. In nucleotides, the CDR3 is TGTGCCAGCAGTACCGCGGGGACCTACGAGCAGTACTTC.

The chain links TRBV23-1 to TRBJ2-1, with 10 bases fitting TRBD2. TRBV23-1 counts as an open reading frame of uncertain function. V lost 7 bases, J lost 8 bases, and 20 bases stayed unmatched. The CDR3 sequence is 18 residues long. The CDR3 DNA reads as TGCGCCAGCACCCCAGGACTAGCGGAGACCCAACCCGGCGATGAGCAGTTCTTC. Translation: CASTPGLAETQPGDEQFF.

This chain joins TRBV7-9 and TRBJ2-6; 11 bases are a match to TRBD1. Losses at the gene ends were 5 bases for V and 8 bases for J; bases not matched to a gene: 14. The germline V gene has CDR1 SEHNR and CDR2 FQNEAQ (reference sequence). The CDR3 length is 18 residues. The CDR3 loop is CASSRNGQGARITNVLTF. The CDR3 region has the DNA TGTGCCAGCAGCCGTAACGGACAGGGGGCGCGAATAACCAACGTCCTGACTTTC.

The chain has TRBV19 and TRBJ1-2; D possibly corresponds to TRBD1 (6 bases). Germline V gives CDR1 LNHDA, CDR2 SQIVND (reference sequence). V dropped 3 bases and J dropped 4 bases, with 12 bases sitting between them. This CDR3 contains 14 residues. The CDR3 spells CASSMGGGSYGYTF. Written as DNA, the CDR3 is TGTGCCAGTAGTATGGGCGGGGGCTCCTATGGCTACACCTTC. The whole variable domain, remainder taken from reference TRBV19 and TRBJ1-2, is DGGITQSPKYLFRKEGQNVTLSCEQNLNHDAMYWYRQDPGQGLRLIYYSQIVNDFQKGDIAEGYSVSREKKESFPLTVTSAQKNPTAFYLCASSMGGGSYGYTFGSGTRLTVV.

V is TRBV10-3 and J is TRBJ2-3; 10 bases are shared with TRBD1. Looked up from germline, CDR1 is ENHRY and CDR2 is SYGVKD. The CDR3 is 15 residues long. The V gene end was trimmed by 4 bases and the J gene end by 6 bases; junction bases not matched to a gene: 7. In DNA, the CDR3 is TGTGCCATCAGTGGGGGACAGGGGTCGCCGGATACGCAGTATTTT. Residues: CAISGGQGSPDTQYF.

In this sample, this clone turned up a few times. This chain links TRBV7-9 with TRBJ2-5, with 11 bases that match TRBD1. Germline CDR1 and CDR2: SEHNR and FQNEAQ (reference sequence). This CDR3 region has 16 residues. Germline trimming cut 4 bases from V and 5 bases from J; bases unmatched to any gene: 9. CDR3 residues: CASSSGQGAGVETQYF. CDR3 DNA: TGTGCCAGCAGCTCCGGACAGGGGGCGGGAGTGGAGACCCAGTACTTC.

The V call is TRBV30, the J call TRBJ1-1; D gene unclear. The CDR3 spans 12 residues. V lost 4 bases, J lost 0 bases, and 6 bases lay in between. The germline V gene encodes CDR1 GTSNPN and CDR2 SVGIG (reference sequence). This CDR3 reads CAWTLMNTEAFF. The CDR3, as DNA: TGTGCCTGGACACTTATGAACACTGAAGCTTTCTTT.

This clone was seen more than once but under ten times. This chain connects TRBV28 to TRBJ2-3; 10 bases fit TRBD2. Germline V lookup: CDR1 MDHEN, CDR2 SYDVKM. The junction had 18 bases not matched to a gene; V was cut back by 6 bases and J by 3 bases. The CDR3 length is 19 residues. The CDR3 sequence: CASRWTSGGGGVGTDTQYF. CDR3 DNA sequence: TGTGCCAGCAGGTGGACTAGCGGTGGTGGTGGTGTCGGGACAGATACGCAGTATTTT.

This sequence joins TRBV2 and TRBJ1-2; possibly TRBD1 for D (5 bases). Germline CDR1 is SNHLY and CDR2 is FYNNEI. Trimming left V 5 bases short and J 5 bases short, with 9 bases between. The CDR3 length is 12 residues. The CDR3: CASSFGTYGYTF. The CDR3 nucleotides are TGTGCCAGCAGTTTCGGGACTTATGGCTACACCTTC.

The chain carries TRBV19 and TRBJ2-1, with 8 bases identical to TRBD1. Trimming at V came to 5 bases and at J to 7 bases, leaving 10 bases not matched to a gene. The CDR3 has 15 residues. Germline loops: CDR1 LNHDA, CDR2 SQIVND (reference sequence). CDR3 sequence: CASSLQGARQNEQFF. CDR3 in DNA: TGTGCCAGTAGTCTTCAGGGGGCCCGTCAGAATGAGCAGTTCTTC.

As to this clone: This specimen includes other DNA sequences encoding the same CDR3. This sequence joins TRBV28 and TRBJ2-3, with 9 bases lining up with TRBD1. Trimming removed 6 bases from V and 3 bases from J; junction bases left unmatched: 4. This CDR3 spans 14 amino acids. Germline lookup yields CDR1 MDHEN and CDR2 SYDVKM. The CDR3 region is CASSPGQGTDTQYF. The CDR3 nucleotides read TGTGCCAGCAGCCCGGGACAGGGAACAGATACGCAGTATTTT.